This is a list of T cell receptor beta chains from one sample in a study of vaccination effects on CD4 cells after COVID-19. These receptors' antigens are unknown. Generated by immunoSEQ multiplex PCR, the TCRdb table keeps only in-frame clones and is missing some. This table has about 28,000 clones, approximately 72% appearing once. The sample was CD4+ T cells from PBMCs cultured with SARS-CoV-2 spike peptides, taken before COVID-19 vaccination. These receptors all come from a human donor who received a COVID-19 vaccine. CDR3s include the opening cysteine and the closing phenylalanine or tryptophan. D genes are given only for firm matches. Size is stated for part of the rows, as once, few or many counts, or as a class when the clone is expanded.

D	size	V	J	CDR3	DNA
NA	NA	TRBV11-1	TRBJ2-4	CASSLVGGKNIQYF	TGTGCCAGCAGCTTAGTTGGAGGCAAAAACATTCAGTACTTC
TRBD1	few	TRBV7-9	TRBJ1-4	CASSFAGQRLDRRNEKLFF	TGTGCCAGCAGCTTTGCCGGCCAGAGGCTGGACAGGAGAAATGAAAAACTGTTTTTT
TRBD1	NA	TRBV5-1	TRBJ2-3	CASSLVTGQLSTDTQYF	TGCGCCAGCAGCTTGGTTACGGGACAGCTTAGCACAGATACGCAGTATTTT
NA	NA	TRBV5-5	TRBJ2-1	CASSSPIRDHVNEQFF	TGTGCCAGCAGCTCACCCATTCGGGACCACGTCAATGAGCAGTTCTTC
NA	NA	TRBV18	TRBJ1-6	CASSPLSGIFSSPLHF	TGTGCCAGCTCACCACTGTCAGGGATTTTTTCGTCACCCCTCCACTTT
NA	NA	TRBV29-1	TRBJ2-2	CSVVNTGELFF	TGCAGCGTGGTGAACACCGGGGAGCTGTTTTTT
TRBD1	NA	TRBV5-4	TRBJ1-2	CASSLRDSLYGYTF	TGTGCCAGCAGCCTCCGGGACAGTCTCTATGGCTACACCTTC
NA	NA	TRBV10-3	TRBJ2-7	CAISEGGGSYEQYF	TGTGCCATAAGTGAGGGGGGCGGCTCCTACGAGCAGTACTTC
TRBD1	NA	TRBV10-3	TRBJ2-1	CAISGRQGDNEQFF	TGTGCCATCAGTGGGAGACAGGGGGACAATGAGCAGTTCTTC
NA	NA	TRBV7-9	TRBJ1-6	CASSLERTDNNSPLHF	TGTGCCAGCAGCTTAGAGCGGACGGATAATAATTCACCCCTCCACTTT
NA	NA	TRBV5-6	TRBJ2-7	CASSLFRDAVGQQYF	TGTGCCAGCAGCTTATTCCGGGACGCTGTAGGGCAGCAGTACTTC
NA	NA	TRBV5-6	TRBJ2-6	CASSLSSGANVLTF	TGTGCCAGCAGCTTGAGTTCTGGGGCCAACGTCCTGACTTTC
NA	NA	TRBV27	TRBJ2-3	CASSSGLSTDTQYF	TGTGCCAGCAGTTCGGGACTCAGCACAGATACGCAGTATTTT
TRBD1	NA	TRBV19	TRBJ1-5	CASSRRDRGSGNQPQHF	TGTGCCAGTAGTAGACGGGACAGGGGAAGTGGCAATCAGCCCCAGCATTTT
NA	NA	TRBV7-2	TRBJ2-1	CASTRGGDEQFF	TGTGCCAGCACCAGGGGGGGTGATGAGCAGTTCTTC
NA	few	TRBV4-1	TRBJ2-1	CASSLEGGMAYNEQFF	TGCGCCAGCAGCCTGGAGGGCGGGATGGCCTACAATGAGCAGTTCTTC
NA	NA	TRBV28	TRBJ1-3	CASSPSGGTNTIYF	TGTGCCAGCAGTCCCTCGGGGGGAACAAACACCATATATTTT
TRBD1	NA	TRBV5-1	TRBJ2-7	CASSWGQGKGLEQYF	TGCGCCAGCAGCTGGGGACAGGGGAAGGGTCTGGAGCAGTACTTC
TRBD2	NA	TRBV5-6	TRBJ2-5	CASSLGTRAKTQYF	TGTGCCAGCAGCTTGGGGACTAGAGCAAAGACCCAGTACTTC
NA	NA	TRBV18	TRBJ2-1	CASSPPLGAGDNEQFF	TGTGCCAGCTCACCACCGCTGGGGGCAGGGGACAATGAGCAGTTCTTC
NA	NA	TRBV27	TRBJ1-1	CASSRTENTEAFF	TGTGCCAGCAGTCGGACGGAGAACACTGAAGCTTTCTTT
NA	NA	TRBV11-2	TRBJ2-5	CASSPSGKETQYF	TGTGCCAGCTCTCCATCGGGGAAAGAGACCCAGTACTTC
TRBD2	NA	TRBV28	TRBJ2-3	CATTTSGSHTDTQYF	TGTGCCACCACGACTAGCGGGAGTCACACAGATACGCAGTATTTT
TRBD1	NA	TRBV7-9	TRBJ2-7	CASSSRQGGEQYF	TGTGCCAGCAGCTCCAGACAGGGCGGGGAGCAGTACTTC
NA	NA	TRBV4-2	TRBJ2-7	CASSQEPGAAYEQYF	TGTGCCAGCAGCCAAGAGCCGGGGGCCGCCTACGAGCAGTACTTC
NA	NA	TRBV14	TRBJ2-7	CASSWRPYEQYF	TGTGCCAGCAGCTGGAGGCCCTACGAGCAGTACTTC
NA	NA	TRBV5-6	TRBJ1-6	CASSGMREGLGTSPLHF	TGTGCCAGCAGCGGGATGAGGGAAGGGCTCGGAACGTCACCCCTCCACTTT
NA	NA	TRBV19	TRBJ1-2	CASTIPSRFNYGYTF	TGTGCCAGTACCATTCCCTCTAGATTTAACTATGGCTACACCTTC
TRBD2	NA	TRBV28	TRBJ2-7	CASSEEAGGYYEQYF	TGTGCCAGCAGTGAGGAAGCGGGAGGATACTACGAGCAGTACTTC
NA	NA	TRBV28	TRBJ2-1	CASKEGYEQFF	TGTGCCAGCAAGGAGGGGTATGAGCAGTTCTTC
TRBD1	NA	TRBV4-1	TRBJ1-1	CASSQPTGAEAFF	TGCGCCAGCAGCCAACCCACAGGGGCTGAAGCTTTCTTT
NA	NA	TRBV5-6	TRBJ2-7	CASSSRGSGSYEQYF	TGTGCCAGCAGCTCCCGGGGGTCTGGCTCCTACGAGCAGTACTTC
TRBD1	NA	TRBV10-3	TRBJ1-2	CAISDRGTGFYGYTF	TGTGCCATCAGTGATCGGGGGACAGGCTTCTATGGCTACACCTTC
TRBD1	NA	TRBV5-5	TRBJ2-2	CASQTGTGNTGELFF	TGTGCCAGTCAAACCGGGACAGGGAACACCGGGGAGCTGTTTTTT
TRBD1	NA	TRBV18	TRBJ2-3	CASSQWTGPDTQYF	TGTGCCAGCTCGCAATGGACAGGACCAGATACGCAGTATTTT
TRBD2	NA	TRBV7-3	TRBJ2-1	CASSLRTSGANEQFF	TGTGCCAGCAGCCTACGGACTAGCGGGGCCAATGAGCAGTTCTTC
TRBD2	NA	TRBV2	TRBJ2-2	CASAPGGTRTGELFF	TGTGCCAGCGCCCCGGGGGGGACACGCACCGGGGAGCTGTTTTTT
NA	NA	TRBV20-1	TRBJ1-4	CSVGHEKLFF	TGCAGTGTGGGGCATGAAAAACTGTTTTTT
TRBD2	NA	TRBV28	TRBJ2-5	CASSSPGGGQETQYF	TGTGCCAGCAGTTCCCCCGGCGGGGGACAAGAGACCCAGTACTTC
TRBD1	NA	TRBV28	TRBJ1-1	CASTAGGPMNTEAFF	TGTGCCAGCACCGCAGGGGGGCCGATGAACACTGAAGCTTTCTTT
TRBD1	NA	TRBV5-1	TRBJ1-2	CASSQGGHYGYTF	TGCGCCAGCAGCCAAGGGGGCCACTATGGCTACACCTTC
NA	once	TRBV19	TRBJ1-2	CATLLSPGTRNGYTF	TGTGCCACCCTTCTTAGTCCCGGGACTCGGAATGGCTACACCTTC
TRBD2	NA	TRBV6-6	TRBJ2-3	CASSPGLASDTQYF	TGTGCCAGCAGTCCCGGACTAGCGTCAGATACGCAGTATTTT
NA	NA	TRBV3-1/TRBV3-2	TRBJ2-7	CASSQDVAATSSYEQYF	TGTGCCAGCAGCCAAGATGTGGCCGCGACTTCCTCCTACGAGCAGTACTTC
TRBD2	NA	TRBV3-1/TRBV3-2	TRBJ2-1	CASSQRKAAGVKNNEQFF	TGTGCCAGCAGCCAACGAAAGGCAGCGGGAGTTAAAAACAATGAGCAGTTCTTC
NA	few	TRBV5-1	TRBJ2-2	CASSLIQGRGTGELFF	TGCGCCAGCAGCTTGATCCAGGGAAGGGGCACCGGGGAGCTGTTTTTT
TRBD2	NA	TRBV5-4	TRBJ2-7	CASSLPGTSGYEQYF	TGTGCCAGCAGCTTGCCCGGGACTAGCGGCTACGAGCAGTACTTC
TRBD2	NA	TRBV29-1	TRBJ2-1	CSAEPSSGGPNEQFF	TGCAGCGCCGAACCCTCTAGCGGGGGGCCTAATGAGCAGTTCTTC
TRBD2	NA	TRBV6-5	TRBJ2-3	CASTGDYYSTDTQYF	TGTGCCAGCACCGGGGACTATTATAGCACAGATACGCAGTATTTT
NA	NA	TRBV4-1	TRBJ1-4	CASSQVGEKLFF	TGCGCCAGCAGCCAAGTAGGTGAAAAACTGTTTTTT
NA	NA	TRBV5-1	TRBJ1-4	CASSLATNEKLFF	TGCGCCAGCAGCTTGGCAACTAATGAAAAACTGTTTTTT
NA	NA	TRBV28	TRBJ2-1	CASSQRASSGSEQFF	TGTGCCAGCAGTCAAAGGGCCTCCTCGGGAAGTGAGCAGTTCTTC
TRBD1	NA	TRBV7-9	TRBJ2-7	CASSTYRDRANF	TGTGCCAGCAGCACCTACCGGGACAGGGCTAACTTC
NA	NA	TRBV11-2	TRBJ2-5	CASSLGLKETQYF	TGTGCCAGCAGCCTAGGACTTAAAGAGACCCAGTACTTC